The entry that follows covers one T cell receptor beta chain sequence. Its cognate antigen is unknown. These data belong to a study of T cells in Graves' hyperthyroidism and ophthalmopathy. Study summary: Peripheral blood specimens were obtained at initial diagnosis, prior to any treatment. General study points: Most thyroid clonotypes expanded above 0.001 appeared in blood too. Stable hyperthyroidism was separated from ophthalmopathy by a model based on 13 V-J features.

The CDR3 contains 13 residues. Germline loops: CDR1 SGHVS, CDR2 FNYEAQ. V was trimmed by 3 bases and J by 4 bases, leaving 6 bases between them. The CDR3 regions of TCR beta were amplified from RNA transcripts. The HTBI primer set drove a first-round RT-PCR of the TCR CDR3. A single record per CDR3 protein comes from TCRdb applying MiXCR to the multiplex PCR reads. This sample yields a few hundred thousand distinct CDR3 sequences, of which around 16% are seen a single time; under 8% belongs to the top ten. The J gene is TRBJ1-4, the V gene TRBV7-6, with D unclear. The origin of this receptor is a woman aged 25 to 39 with Graves' hyperthyroidism. Material: blood. The CDR3 reads CASSLRINEKLFF. The CDR3 nucleotides read TGTGCCAGCAGCTTGCGTATTAATGAAAAACTGTTTTTT.